The present entry profiles one T cell receptor (beta chain) with its context. What it binds is not known. This sample is drawn from a study of T cell responses to AZD1222 COVID-19 vaccine. Findings and caveats of the study: Donors were largely white British and mainly female; clonal diversity was possibly underestimated. AZD1222 recipients seropositive at baseline numbered only 5 or 6. Vaccine-associated CD4 TCRs spanned spike, dominant at 160-218 and 743-854.

Only in-frame clones appear in the TCRdb table, and some are missing; sequencing was by immunoSEQ multiplex PCR. In the table there are about 94,000 clones, 85% of which are singletons. Trimming removed 4 bases at V and 6 bases at J, with 20 bases between. The CDR3 extends over 15 amino acids. Germline lookup yields CDR1 SGDLS and CDR2 YYNGEE. Sequences were derived from peripheral blood, sampled 28 days after the second AZD1222 dose. The receptor was isolated from an adult who received the AZD1222 COVID-19 vaccine. This chain links TRBV9 with TRBJ2-7; perhaps D is TRBD1 or TRBD2 (6 bases each). The CDR3 is CASSQWAGETSEQYF. The CDR3, as DNA: TGTGCCAGCAGCCAGTGGGCAGGGGAGACTAGCGAGCAGTACTTC.